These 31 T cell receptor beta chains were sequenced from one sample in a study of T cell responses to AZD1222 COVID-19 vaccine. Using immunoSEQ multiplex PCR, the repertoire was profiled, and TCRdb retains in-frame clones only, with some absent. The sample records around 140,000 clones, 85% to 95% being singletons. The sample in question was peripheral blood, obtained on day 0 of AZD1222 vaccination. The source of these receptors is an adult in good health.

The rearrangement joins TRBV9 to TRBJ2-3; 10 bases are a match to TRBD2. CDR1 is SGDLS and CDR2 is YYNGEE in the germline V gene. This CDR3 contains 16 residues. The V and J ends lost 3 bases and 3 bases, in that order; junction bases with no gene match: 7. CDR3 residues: CASSDTSGIRTDTQYF. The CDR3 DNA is TGTGCCAGCAGCGACACTAGCGGGATACGAACAGATACGCAGTATTTT.

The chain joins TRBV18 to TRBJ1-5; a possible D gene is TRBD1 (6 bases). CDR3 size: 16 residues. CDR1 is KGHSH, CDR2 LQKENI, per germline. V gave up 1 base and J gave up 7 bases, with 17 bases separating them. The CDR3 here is CASSPQDGGPKQPQHF. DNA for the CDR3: TGTGCCAGCTCACCACAGGATGGGGGGCCAAAGCAGCCCCAGCATTTT.

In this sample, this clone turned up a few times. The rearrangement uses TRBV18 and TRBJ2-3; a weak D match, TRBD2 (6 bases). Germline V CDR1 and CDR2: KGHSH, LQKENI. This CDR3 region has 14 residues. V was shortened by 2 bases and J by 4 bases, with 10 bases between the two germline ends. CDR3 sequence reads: CASSPGGTADTQYF. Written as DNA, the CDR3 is TGTGCCAGCTCACCAGGGGGGACCGCAGATACGCAGTATTTT.

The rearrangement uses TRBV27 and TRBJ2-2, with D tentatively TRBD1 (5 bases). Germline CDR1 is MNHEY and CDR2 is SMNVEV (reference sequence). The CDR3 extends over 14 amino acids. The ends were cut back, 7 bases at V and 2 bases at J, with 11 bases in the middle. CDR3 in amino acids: CASTLTANTGELFF. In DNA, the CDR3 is TGTGCCAGCACCCTGACAGCAAACACCGGGGAGCTGTTTTTT.

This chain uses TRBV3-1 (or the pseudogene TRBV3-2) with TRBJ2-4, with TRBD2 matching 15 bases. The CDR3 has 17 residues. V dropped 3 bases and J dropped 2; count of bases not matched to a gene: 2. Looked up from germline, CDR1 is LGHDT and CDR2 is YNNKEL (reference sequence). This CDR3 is CASSQGTSGRTKNIQYF. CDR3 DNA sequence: TGTGCCAGCAGCCAGGGGACTAGCGGGAGGACCAAAAACATTCAGTACTTC.

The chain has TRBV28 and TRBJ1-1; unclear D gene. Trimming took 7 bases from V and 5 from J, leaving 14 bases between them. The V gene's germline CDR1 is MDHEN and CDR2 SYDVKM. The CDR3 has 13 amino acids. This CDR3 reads CASTDRRRTEAFF. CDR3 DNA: TGTGCCAGCACAGATAGGCGCAGGACTGAAGCTTTCTTT.

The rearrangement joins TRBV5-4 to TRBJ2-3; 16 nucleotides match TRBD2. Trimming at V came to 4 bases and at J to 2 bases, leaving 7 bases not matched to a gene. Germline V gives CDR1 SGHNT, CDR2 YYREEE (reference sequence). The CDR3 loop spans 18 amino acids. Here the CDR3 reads CASSLGTSGRAVTDTQYF. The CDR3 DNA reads TGTGCCAGCAGCCTCGGGACTAGCGGGAGGGCCGTCACAGATACGCAGTATTTT.

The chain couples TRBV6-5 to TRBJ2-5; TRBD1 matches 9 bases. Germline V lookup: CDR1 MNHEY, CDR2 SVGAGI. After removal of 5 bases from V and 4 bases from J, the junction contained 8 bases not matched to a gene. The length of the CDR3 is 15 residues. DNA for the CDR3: TGTGCCAGCAGTCCTACCGACAGGGGGGTAGAGACCCAGTACTTC. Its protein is CASSPTDRGVETQYF.

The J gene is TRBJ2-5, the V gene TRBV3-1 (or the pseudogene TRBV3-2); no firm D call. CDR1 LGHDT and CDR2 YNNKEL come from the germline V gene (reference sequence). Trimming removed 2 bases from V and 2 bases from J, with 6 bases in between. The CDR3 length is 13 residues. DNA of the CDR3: TGTGCCAGCAGCCAAAGCTCGCAAGAGACCCAGTACTTC. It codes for CASSQSSQETQYF.

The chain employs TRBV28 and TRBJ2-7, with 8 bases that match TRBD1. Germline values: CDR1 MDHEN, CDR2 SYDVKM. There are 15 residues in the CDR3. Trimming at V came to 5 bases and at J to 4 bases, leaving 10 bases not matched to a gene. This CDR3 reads CASSTQGTGGYEQYF. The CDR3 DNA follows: TGTGCCAGCAGTACCCAAGGGACAGGAGGATACGAGCAGTACTTC.

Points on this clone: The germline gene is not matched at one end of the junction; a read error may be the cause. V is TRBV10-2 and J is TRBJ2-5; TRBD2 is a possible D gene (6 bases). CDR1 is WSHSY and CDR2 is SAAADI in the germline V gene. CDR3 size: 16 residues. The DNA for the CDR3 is TGCGCCAGCTGTGAGAAACCCGGGACGGCTTGGAGGGCCCAGTACTTC. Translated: CASCEKPGTAWRAQYF.

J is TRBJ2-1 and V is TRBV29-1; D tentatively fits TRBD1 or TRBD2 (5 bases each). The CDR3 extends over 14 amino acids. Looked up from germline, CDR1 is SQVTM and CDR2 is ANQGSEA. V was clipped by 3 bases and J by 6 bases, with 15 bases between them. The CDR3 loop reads CSVEGNPGGNEQFF. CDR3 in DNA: TGCAGCGTTGAGGGAAATCCTGGGGGCAATGAGCAGTTCTTC.

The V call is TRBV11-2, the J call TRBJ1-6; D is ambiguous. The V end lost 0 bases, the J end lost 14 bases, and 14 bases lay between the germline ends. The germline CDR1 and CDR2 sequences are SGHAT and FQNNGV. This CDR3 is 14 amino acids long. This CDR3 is CASSLESDGETLHF. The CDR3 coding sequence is TGTGCCAGCAGCTTAGAATCGGACGGGGAGACCCTCCACTTT.

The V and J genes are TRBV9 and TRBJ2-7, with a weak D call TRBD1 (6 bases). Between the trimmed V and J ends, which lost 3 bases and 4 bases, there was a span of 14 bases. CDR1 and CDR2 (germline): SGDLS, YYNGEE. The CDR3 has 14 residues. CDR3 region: CASSAMTGPYEQYF. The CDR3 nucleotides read TGTGCCAGCAGCGCAATGACAGGTCCATACGAGCAGTACTTC.

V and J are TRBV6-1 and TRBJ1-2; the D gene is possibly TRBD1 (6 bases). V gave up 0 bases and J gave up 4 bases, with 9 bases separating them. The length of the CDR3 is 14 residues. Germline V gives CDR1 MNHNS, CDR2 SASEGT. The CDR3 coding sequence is TGTGCCAGCAGTGAAGCGTCAGGGGCCTATGGCTACACCTTC. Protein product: CASSEASGAYGYTF.

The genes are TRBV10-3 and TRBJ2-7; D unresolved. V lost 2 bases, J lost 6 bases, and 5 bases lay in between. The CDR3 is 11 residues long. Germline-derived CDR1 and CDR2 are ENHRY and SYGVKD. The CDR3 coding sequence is TGTGCCATCAGTGAGGGGGTCGAGCAGTACTTC. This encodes CAISEGVEQYF.

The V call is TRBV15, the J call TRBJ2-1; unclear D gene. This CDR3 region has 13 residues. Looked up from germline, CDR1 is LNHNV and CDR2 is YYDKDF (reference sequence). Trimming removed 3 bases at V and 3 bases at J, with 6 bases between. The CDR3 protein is CATSSLIYNEQFF. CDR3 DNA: TGTGCCACCAGCAGTCTTATCTACAATGAGCAGTTCTTC.

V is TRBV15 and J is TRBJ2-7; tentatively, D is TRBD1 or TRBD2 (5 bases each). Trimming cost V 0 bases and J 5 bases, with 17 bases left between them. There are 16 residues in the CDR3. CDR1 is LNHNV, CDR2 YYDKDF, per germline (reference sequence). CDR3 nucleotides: TGTGCCACCAGCAGAGATCCGGCAGGGACCAACAACGAGCAGTACTTC. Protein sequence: CATSRDPAGTNNEQYF. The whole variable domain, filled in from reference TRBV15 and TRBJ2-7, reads DAMVIQNPRYQVTQFGKPVTLSCSQTLNHNVMYWYQQKSSQAPKLLFHYYDKDFNNEADTPDNFQSRRPNTSFCFLDIRSPGLGDTAMYLCATSRDPAGTNNEQYFGPGTRLTVT.

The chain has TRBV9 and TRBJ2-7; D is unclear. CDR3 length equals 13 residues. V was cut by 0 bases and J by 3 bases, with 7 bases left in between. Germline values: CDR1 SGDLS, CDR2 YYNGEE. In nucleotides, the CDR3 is TGTGCCAGCAGCGTAGATGTGGACTACGAGCAGTACTTC. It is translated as CASSVDVDYEQYF.

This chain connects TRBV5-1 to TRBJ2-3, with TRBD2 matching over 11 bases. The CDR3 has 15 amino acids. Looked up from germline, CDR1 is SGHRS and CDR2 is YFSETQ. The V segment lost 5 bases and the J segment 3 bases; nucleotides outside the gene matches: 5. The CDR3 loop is CASRELAGETDTQYF. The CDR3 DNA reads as TGCGCCAGCAGAGAACTAGCGGGAGAAACAGATACGCAGTATTTT.

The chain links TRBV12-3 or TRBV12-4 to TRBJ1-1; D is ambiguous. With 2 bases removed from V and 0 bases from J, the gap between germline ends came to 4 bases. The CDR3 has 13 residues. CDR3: CASSLLMNTEAFF. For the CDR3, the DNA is TGTGCCAGCAGTTTACTCATGAACACTGAAGCTTTCTTT.

DNA of the CDR3: TGTGCCAGCGGGGACGTGATGAACACTGAAGCTTTCTTT. Translation: CASGDVMNTEAFF. This rearrangement joins TRBV6-5 to TRBJ1-1; the D gene is possibly TRBD1 (5 bases). The length of the CDR3 is 13 residues. The germline gives CDR1 MNHEY, CDR2 SVGAGI. V lost 8 bases to trimming and J lost 0 bases, with 10 bases between them.

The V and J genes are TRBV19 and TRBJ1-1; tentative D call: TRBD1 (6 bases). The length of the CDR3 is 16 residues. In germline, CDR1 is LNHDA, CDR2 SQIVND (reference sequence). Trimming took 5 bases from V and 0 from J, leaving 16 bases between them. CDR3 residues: CASSPYSTGMNTEAFF. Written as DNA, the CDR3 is TGTGCCAGTAGTCCGTATTCCACAGGGATGAACACTGAAGCTTTCTTT.

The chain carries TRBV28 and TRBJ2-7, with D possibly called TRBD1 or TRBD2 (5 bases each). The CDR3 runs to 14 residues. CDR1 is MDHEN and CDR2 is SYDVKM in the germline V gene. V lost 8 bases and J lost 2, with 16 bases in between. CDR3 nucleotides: TGTGCCAGCTGCCTGGGGGACGAGGCCTACGAGCAGTACTTC. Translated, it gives CASCLGDEAYEQYF. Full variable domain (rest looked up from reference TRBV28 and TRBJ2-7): DVKVTQSSRYLVKRTGEKVFLECVQDMDHENMFWYRQDPGLGLRLIYFSYDVKMKEKGDIPEGYSVSREKKERFSLILESASTNQTSMYLCASCLGDEAYEQYFGPGTRLTVT.

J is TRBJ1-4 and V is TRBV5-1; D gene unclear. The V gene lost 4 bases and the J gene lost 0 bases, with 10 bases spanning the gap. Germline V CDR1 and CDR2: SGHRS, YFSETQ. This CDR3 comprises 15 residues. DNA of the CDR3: TGCGCCAGCAGCCTAGGTGGTGCAACTAATGAAAAACTGTTTTTT. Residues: CASSLGGATNEKLFF.

CDR3 DNA: TGTGCCAGCAGCCCCCGGGAGGGTTCACCCCTCCACTTT. Translation: CASSPREGSPLHF. The chain joins TRBV9 to TRBJ1-6, with D unclear. The V gene lost 4 bases and the J gene lost 9 bases, with 11 bases spanning the gap. Per the germline V gene, CDR1 is SGDLS and CDR2 is YYNGEE. The CDR3 extends over 13 amino acids. The full variable domain, with the rest looked up from reference TRBV9 and TRBJ1-6, is DSGVTQTPKHLITATGQRVTLRCSPRSGDLSVYWYQQSLDQGLQFLIQYYNGEERAKGNILERFSAQQFPDLHSELNLSSLELGDSALYFCASSPREGSPLHFGNGTRLTVT.

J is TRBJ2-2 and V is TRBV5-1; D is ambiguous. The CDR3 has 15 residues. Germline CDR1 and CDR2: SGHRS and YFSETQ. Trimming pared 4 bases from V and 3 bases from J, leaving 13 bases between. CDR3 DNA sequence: TGCGCCAGCAGCACACACTCGTCTGACACCGGGGAGCTGTTTTTT. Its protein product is CASSTHSSDTGELFF.

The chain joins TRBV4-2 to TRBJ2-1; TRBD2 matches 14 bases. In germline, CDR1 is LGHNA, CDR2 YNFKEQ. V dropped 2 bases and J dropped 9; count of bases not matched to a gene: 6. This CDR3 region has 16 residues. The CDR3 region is CASSQLGLAGESEQFF. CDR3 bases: TGTGCCAGCAGCCAATTGGGACTAGCGGGAGAGAGTGAGCAGTTCTTC.

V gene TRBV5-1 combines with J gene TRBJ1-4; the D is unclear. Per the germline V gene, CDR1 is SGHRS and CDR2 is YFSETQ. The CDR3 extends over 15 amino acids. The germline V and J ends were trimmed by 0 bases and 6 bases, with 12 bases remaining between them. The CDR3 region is CASSLGAGEDEKLFF. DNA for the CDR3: TGCGCCAGCAGCTTGGGGGCAGGAGAAGATGAAAAACTGTTTTTT.

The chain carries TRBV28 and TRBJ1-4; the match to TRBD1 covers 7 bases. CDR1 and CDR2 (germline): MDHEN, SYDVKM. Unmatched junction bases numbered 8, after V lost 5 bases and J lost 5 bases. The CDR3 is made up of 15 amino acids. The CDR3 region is CASSTPGQPNEKLFF. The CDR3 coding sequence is TGTGCCAGCAGTACACCGGGACAGCCAAATGAAAAACTGTTTTTT.

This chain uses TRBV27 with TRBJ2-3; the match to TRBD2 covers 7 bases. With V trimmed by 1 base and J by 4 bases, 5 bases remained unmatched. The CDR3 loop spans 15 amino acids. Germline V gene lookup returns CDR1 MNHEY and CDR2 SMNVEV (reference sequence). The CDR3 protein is CASSLWAGDSDTQYF. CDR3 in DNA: TGTGCCAGCAGTTTATGGGCGGGAGACTCAGATACGCAGTATTTT.